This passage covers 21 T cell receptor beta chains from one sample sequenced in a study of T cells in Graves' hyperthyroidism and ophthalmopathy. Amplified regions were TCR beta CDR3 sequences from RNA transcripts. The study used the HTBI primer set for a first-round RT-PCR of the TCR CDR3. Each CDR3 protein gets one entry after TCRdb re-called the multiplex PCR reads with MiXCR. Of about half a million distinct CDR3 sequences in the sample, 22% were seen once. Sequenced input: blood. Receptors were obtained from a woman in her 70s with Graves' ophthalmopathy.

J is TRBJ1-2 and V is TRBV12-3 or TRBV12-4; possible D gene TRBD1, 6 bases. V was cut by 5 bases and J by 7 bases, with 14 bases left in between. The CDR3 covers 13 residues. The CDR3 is CASSVTGGIGYTF. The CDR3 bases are TGTGCCAGCAGTGTGACAGGTGGGATTGGCTACACCTTC.

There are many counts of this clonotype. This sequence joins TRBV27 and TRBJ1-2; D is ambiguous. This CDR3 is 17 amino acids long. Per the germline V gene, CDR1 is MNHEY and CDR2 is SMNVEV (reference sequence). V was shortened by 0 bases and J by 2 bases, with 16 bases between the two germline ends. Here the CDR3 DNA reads TGTGCCAGCAGTTTATCGATCTTTGGCAGGATGAACTATGGCTACACCTTC. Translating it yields CASSLSIFGRMNYGYTF.

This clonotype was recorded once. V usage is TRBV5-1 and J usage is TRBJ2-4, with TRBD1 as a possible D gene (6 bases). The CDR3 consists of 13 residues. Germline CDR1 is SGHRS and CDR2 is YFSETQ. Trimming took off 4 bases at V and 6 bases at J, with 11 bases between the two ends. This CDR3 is CASSGGQLNIQYF. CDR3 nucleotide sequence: TGCGCCAGCAGCGGCGGACAGTTAAACATTCAGTACTTC. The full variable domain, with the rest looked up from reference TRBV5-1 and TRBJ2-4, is KAGVTQTPRYLIKTRGQQVTLSCSPISGHRSVSWYQQTPGQGLQFLFEYFSETQRNKGNFPGRFSGRQFSNSRSEMNVSTLELGDSALYLCASSGGQLNIQYFGAGTRLSVL.

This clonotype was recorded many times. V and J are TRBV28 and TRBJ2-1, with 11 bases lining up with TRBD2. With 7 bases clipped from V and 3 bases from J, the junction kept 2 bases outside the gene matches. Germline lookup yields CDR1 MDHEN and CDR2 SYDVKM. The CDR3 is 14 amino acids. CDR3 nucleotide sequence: TGTGCCAGCACAACTAGCGGGAGCTACAATGAGCAGTTCTTC. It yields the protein CASTTSGSYNEQFF.

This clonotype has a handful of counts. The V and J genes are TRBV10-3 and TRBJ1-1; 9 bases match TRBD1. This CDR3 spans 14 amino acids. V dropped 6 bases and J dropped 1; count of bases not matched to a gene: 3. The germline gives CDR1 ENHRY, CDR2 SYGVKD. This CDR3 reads CAIRRTGENTEAFF. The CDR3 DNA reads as TGTGCCATCAGACGGACAGGGGAGAACACTGAAGCTTTCTTT.

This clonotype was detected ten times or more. This chain's CDR3 is CAWSVGGNNEQFF. CDR3 coding DNA: TGTGCCTGGAGTGTAGGGGGAAACAATGAGCAGTTCTTC. This chain joins TRBV30 and TRBJ2-1; maybe TRBD1 (6 bases). Trimming pared 0 bases from V and 5 bases from J, leaving 8 bases between. The CDR3 is 13 amino acids. Germline assignment: CDR1 GTSNPN and CDR2 SVGIG (reference sequence).

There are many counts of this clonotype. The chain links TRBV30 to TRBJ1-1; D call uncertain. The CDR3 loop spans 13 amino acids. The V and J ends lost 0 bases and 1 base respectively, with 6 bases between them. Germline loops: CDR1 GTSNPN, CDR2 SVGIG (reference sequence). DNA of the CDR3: TGTGCCTGGAGTGTTGCCCGGAACACTGAAGCTTTCTTT. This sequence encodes CAWSVARNTEAFF.

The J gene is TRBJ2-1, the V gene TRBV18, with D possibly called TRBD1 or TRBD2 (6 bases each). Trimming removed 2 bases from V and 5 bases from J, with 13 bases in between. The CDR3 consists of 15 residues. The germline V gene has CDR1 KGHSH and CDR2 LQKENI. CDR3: CASSPVGGGHNEQFF. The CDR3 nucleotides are TGTGCCAGCTCACCAGTCGGAGGGGGTCACAATGAGCAGTTCTTC.

The CDR3 coding sequence is TGTGCCAGCAGTTTGGAGAGGTGGACAGATACGCAGTATTTT. This encodes CASSLERWTDTQYF. The V gene is TRBV12-3 or TRBV12-4, the J gene TRBJ2-3; unclear D gene. The CDR3 spans 14 residues. Trimming removed 3 bases from V and 3 bases from J, with 10 bases in between.

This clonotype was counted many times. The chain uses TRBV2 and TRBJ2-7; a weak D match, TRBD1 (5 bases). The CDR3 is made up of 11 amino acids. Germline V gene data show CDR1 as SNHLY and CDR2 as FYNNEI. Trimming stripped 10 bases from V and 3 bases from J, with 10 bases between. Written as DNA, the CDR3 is TGTGCCACCATGCAGGGCTACGAGCAGTACTTC. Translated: CATMQGYEQYF. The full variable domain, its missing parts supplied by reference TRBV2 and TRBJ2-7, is EPEVTQTPSHQVTQMGQEVILRCVPISNHLYFYWYRQILGQKVEFLVSFYNNEISEKSEIFDDQFSVERPDGSNFTLKIRSTKLEDSAMYFCATMQGYEQYFGPGTRLTVT.

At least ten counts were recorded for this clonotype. As DNA, the CDR3 is TGCAGTGCGTCCGGGACTTCCACTGAAGCTTTCTTT. It specifies CSASGTSTEAFF. The chain carries TRBV20-1 and TRBJ1-1, with a tentative D call TRBD1 (5 bases). V shed 6 bases and J shed 4 bases, with 12 bases lying between them. The CDR3 runs to 12 residues. Germline V CDR1 and CDR2: DFQATT, SNEGSKA (reference sequence).

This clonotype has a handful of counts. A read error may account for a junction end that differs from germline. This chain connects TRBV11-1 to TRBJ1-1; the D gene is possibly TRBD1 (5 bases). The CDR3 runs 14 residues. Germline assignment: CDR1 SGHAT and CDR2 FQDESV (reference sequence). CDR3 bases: TGTGCCAGCAGCTTAGGAAACAGGAACACTGAAGCTTCCTTT. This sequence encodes CASSLGNRNTEASF.

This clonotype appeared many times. CDR3 in DNA: TGTGCCAGCAGCCTTGGGGGACTAGCGGGAGTGGAGACCCAGTACTTC. As protein: CASSLGGLAGVETQYF. The J gene is TRBJ2-5, the V gene TRBV9; 14 bases align to TRBD2. Germline assignment: CDR1 SGDLS and CDR2 YYNGEE. The CDR3 has 16 amino acids. J gave up 5 bases and V 4 bases, and 7 bases lay outside the gene matches.

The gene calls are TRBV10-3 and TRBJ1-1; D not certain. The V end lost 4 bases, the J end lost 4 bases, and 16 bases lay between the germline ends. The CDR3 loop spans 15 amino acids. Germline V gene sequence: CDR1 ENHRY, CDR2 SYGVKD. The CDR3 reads CAISVTAGRGTEAFF. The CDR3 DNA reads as TGTGCCATCAGTGTAACGGCAGGTCGAGGCACTGAAGCTTTCTTT.

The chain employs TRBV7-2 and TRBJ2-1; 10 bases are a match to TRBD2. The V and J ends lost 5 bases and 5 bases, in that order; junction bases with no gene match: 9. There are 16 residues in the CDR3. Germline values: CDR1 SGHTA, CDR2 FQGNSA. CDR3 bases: TGTGCCAGCAGCCGGGTCGGGACTAGCGTAGACAATGAGCAGTTCTTC. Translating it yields CASSRVGTSVDNEQFF.

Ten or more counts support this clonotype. The CDR3 DNA reads TGTGCCAGCACAACAGGGGACGGGAGGTTCAATGAGCAGTTCTTC. Residues: CASTTGDGRFNEQFF. The chain employs TRBV5-8 and TRBJ2-1; D is perhaps TRBD1 or TRBD2 (7 bases each). Trimming shortened V by 6 bases and J by 6 bases, and 19 bases separated the two germline ends. The germline V gene encodes CDR1 SGHTS and CDR2 YDEGEE. The CDR3 extends over 15 amino acids.

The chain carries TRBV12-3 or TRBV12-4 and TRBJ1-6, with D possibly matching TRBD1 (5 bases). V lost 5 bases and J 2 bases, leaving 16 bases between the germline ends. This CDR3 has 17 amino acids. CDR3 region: CASSQGAGLTYNSPLHF. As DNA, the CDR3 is TGTGCCAGCAGTCAGGGCGCAGGATTGACCTATAATTCACCCCTCCACTTT.

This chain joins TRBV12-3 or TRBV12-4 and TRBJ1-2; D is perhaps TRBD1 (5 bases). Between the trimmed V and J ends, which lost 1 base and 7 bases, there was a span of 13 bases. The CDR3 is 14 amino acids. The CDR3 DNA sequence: TGTGCCAGCAGTTTAGAGGGCAGGGTGTCTGGCTACACCTTC. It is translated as CASSLEGRVSGYTF.

CDR3 coding DNA: TGTGCCAGCAGCCCCGCGACTAGCTTGGAGCTGTTTTTT. It encodes CASSPATSLELFF. This chain connects TRBV7-2 to TRBJ2-2; 7 bases line up with TRBD2. CDR1 SGHTA and CDR2 FQGNSA come from the germline V gene. Trimming took 5 bases from V and 10 from J; bases not matched to a gene: 7. The CDR3 length is 13 residues.

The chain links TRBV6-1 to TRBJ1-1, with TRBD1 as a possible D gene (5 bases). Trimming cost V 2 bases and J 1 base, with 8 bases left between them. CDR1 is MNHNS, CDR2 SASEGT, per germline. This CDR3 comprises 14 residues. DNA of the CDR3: TGTGCCAGCAGTGAAAGGAGGGGGAACACTGAAGCTTTCTTT. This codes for CASSERRGNTEAFF.

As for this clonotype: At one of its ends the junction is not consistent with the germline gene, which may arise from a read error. DNA of the CDR3: TGTGCCCGCAGCCCCCAGGTAGCGGGAGGGGAGCTGTTTTTT. The encoded protein is CARSPQVAGGELFF. V usage is TRBV7-6 and J usage is TRBJ2-2; 8 positions match TRBD2. This CDR3 has 14 residues. CDR1 is SGHVS, CDR2 FNYEAQ, per germline.